Below are 9 T cell receptor beta chains sequenced from a single sample in a study of T cell clonality in common variable immunodeficiency. Sequenced by immunoSEQ multiplex PCR; TCRdb stores in-frame clones only, minus some. The record shows some 45,000 clones for this sample, with no singletons present. Sequencing input: peripheral blood mononuclear cells. The receptor set was obtained from a person between 18 and 69 years old in good health.

This clone was counted a few times. The CDR3 extends 3 residues past the end of the read, so its final part is completed from the germline J gene. The chain employs TRBV18 and TRBJ1-5; tentative D call: TRBD1 (6 bases). Germline CDR1 reads KGHSH; CDR2 reads LQKENI. There are 16 residues in the CDR3. Trimming took 2 bases from V and 2 from J, leaving 13 bases between them. The CDR3 DNA, read in part, is TGTGCCAGCTCACCAATGGGGGCTTGGGGCAATCAGCCC. Protein: CASSPMGAWGNQP. The full CDR3 reads CASSPMGAWGNQPQHF. The complete variable domain, with remaining parts taken from reference TRBV18 and TRBJ1-5, reads NAGVMQNPRHLVRRRGQEARLRCSPMKGHSHVYWYRQLPEEGLKFMVYLQKENIIDESGMPKERFSAEFPKEGPSILRIQQVVRGDSAAYFCASSPMGAWGNQPQHFGDGTRLSIL.

In the case of this clone: The read gets to within 3 residues of the CDR3 end, and the germline J gene fills in the rest. The chain has TRBV2 and TRBJ1-2; D is ambiguous. The ends were cut back, 2 bases at V and 2 bases at J, with 9 bases in the middle. The CDR3 length is 14 residues. CDR1 and CDR2 from the germline V gene are SNHLY and FYNNEI. The part of the CDR3 DNA that was read is TGTGCCAGCAGTGAAAGCACCCTGAACTATGGC. Protein product: CASSESTLNYG. The CDR3, in full, reads CASSESTLNYGYTF. Filled out from reference TRBV2 and TRBJ1-2, the complete variable domain reads EPEVTQTPSHQVTQMGQEVILRCVPISNHLYFYWYRQILGQKVEFLVSFYNNEISEKSEIFDDQFSVERPDGSNFTLKIRSTKLEDSAMYFCASSESTLNYGYTFGSGTRLTVV.

This clone was observed at least ten times. The read comes to an end 3 residues before the CDR3 does, leaving the germline J gene to fill in the end. V and J are TRBV15 and TRBJ2-7; 7 bases are a match to TRBD2. The CDR3 contains 16 residues. J was trimmed by 0 bases and V by 1 base; bases with no gene match: 6. Germline-derived CDR1 and CDR2 are LNHNV and YYDKDF (reference sequence). CDR3 amino acids: CATSRGGRGDSYEQYF. The sequenced part of the CDR3 DNA is TGTGCCACCAGCAGAGGAGGGAGGGGAGACTCCTACGAG.

This clone was observed many times. The read terminates 3 residues before the CDR3 end, so the remaining end is supplied by the germline J gene. The chain uses TRBV10-3 and TRBJ2-3, with 9 bases aligning to TRBD1. Germline V lookup: CDR1 ENHRY, CDR2 SYGVKD. This CDR3 is 15 amino acids long. V was clipped by 6 bases and J by 1 base; unmatched bases: 5. The CDR3 reads CAIRGQGMGTDTQYF. Incomplete CDR3 DNA: TGTGCCATCAGGGGACAGGGAATGGGCACAGATACG.

This clone was observed at least ten times. The read ends 3 residues early relative to the CDR3; the germline J gene fills the gap. V and J are TRBV6-1 and TRBJ2-7; 7 bases are a match to TRBD2. V lost 4 bases and J lost 5; bases outside the gene matches: 11. Germline V gives CDR1 MNHNS, CDR2 SASEGT. The CDR3 runs to 15 residues. The CDR3 protein is CASSGAGVRANEQYF. The sequenced part of the CDR3 DNA is TGTGCCAGCAGTGGGGCGGGGGTGAGGGCCAACGAG.

This clone was seen repeatedly, ten times or more. The CDR3 is cut off 3 residues early in the read; its end comes from the germline J gene. The genes are TRBV12-3 or TRBV12-4 and TRBJ2-3; 12 bases are a match to TRBD1. Trimming removed 10 bases from V and 3 bases from J; junction bases left unmatched: 5. This CDR3 spans 14 amino acids. CDR3 DNA, as far as it was read: TGTGCCATCCGGGACAGGGGGCTTACAGATACG. Translated, it gives CAIRDRGLTDT. In full, the CDR3 is CAIRDRGLTDTQYF.

In this sample, this clone turned up many times. The CDR3 extends 3 residues past the end of the read, so its final part is completed from the germline J gene. The chain uses TRBV30 and TRBJ2-7, with 9 bases matching TRBD1. Trimming removed 4 bases from V and 5 bases from J; junction bases left unmatched: 6. CDR3 length equals 13 residues. CDR1 and CDR2 (germline): GTSNPN, SVGIG (reference sequence). CDR3 sequence: CAWNEGQGDEQYF. The sequenced part of the CDR3 DNA is TGTGCCTGGAACGAGGGACAGGGTGACGAG.

This clone was counted many times. The read ends 3 residues before the CDR3 terminus; that terminus is restored from the germline J gene. The chain couples TRBV28 to TRBJ2-7, with a tentative D call TRBD1 (6 bases). The CDR3 consists of 15 residues. Germline CDR1 and CDR2: MDHEN and SYDVKM. Trimming cost V 3 bases and J 2 bases, with 14 bases left between them. The covered CDR3 bases are TGTGCCAGCAGTTTTCCTACAGGGTCTACCTACGAG. Its protein product is CASSFPTGSTYE. The CDR3 reads in full as CASSFPTGSTYEQYF. Based on the CDR3 plus reference TRBV28 and TRBJ2-7, the full variable domain is DVKVTQSSRYLVKRTGEKVFLECVQDMDHENMFWYRQDPGLGLRLIYFSYDVKMKEKGDIPEGYSVSREKKERFSLILESASTNQTSMYLCASSFPTGSTYEQYFGPGTRLTVT.

This clone occurred many times. The CDR3 end is not reached by the read, which stops 3 residues before it; the germline J gene fills it in. The rearrangement uses TRBV6-2 or TRBV6-3 and TRBJ2-7, with 10 bases matching TRBD1. The CDR3 spans 15 residues. Looked up from germline, CDR1 is MNHEY and CDR2 is SVGEGT. J lost 6 bases, V lost 4 bases, and 9 bases had no gene match. The CDR3 protein is CASSLSGTGVPEQYF. Incomplete CDR3 DNA: TGTGCCAGCAGTTTATCCGGGACAGGGGTACCCGAG.